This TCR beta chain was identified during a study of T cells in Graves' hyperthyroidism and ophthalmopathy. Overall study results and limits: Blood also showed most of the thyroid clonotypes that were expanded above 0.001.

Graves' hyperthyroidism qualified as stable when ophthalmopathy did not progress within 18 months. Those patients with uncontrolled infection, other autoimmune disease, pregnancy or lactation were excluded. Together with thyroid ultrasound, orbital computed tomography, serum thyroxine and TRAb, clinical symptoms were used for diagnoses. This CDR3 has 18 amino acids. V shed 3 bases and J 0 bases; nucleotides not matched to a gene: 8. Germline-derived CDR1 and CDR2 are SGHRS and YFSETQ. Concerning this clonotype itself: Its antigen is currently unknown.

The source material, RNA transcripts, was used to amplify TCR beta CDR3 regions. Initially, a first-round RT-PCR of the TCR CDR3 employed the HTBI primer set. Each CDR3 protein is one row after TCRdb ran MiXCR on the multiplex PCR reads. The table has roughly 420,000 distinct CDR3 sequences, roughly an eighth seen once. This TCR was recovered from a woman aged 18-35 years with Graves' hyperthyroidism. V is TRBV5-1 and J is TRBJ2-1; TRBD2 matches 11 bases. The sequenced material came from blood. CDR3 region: CASSSEPTSGSSYNEQFF. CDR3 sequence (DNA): TGCGCCAGCAGCTCCGAACCCACTAGCGGGAGCTCCTACAATGAGCAGTTCTTC.